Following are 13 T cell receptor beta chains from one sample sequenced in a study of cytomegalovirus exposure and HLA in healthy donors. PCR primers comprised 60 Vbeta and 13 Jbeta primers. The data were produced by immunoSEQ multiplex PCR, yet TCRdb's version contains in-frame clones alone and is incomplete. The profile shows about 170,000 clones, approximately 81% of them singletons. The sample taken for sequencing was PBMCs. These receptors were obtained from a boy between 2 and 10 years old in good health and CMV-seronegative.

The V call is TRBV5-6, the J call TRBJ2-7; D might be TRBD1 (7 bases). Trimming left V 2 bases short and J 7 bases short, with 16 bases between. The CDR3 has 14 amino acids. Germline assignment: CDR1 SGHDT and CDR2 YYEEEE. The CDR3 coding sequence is TGTGCCAGCAGCTTTGGAGGGGGCAGGAGAGAGCAGTACTTC. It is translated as CASSFGGGRREQYF.

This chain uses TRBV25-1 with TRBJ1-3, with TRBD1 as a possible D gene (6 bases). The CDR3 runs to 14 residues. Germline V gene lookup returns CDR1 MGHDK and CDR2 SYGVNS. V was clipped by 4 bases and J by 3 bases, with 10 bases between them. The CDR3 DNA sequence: TGTGCCAGCAGTGTGGGGGCAAGTGGAAACACCATATATTTT. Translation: CASSVGASGNTIYF.

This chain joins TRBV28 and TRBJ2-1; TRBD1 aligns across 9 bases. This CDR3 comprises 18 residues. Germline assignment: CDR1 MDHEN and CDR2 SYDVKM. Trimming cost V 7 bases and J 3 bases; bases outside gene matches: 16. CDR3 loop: CASTLRPEGTGYYNEQFF. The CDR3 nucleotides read TGTGCCAGCACCCTAAGACCCGAGGGGACAGGGTACTACAATGAGCAGTTCTTC.

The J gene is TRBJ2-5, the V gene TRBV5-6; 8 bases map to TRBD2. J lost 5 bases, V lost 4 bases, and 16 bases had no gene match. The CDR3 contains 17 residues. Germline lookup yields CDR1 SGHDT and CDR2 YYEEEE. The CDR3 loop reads CASSPTFSGRAFETQYF. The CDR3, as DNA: TGTGCCAGCAGCCCAACGTTTTCCGGGAGGGCCTTCGAGACCCAGTACTTC.

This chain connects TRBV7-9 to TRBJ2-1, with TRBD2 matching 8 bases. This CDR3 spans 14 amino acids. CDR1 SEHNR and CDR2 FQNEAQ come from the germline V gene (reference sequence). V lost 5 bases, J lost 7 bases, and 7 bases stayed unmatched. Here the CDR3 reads CASSRFSGNNEQFF. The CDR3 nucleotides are TGTGCCAGCAGCCGATTTAGCGGGAATAATGAGCAGTTCTTC.

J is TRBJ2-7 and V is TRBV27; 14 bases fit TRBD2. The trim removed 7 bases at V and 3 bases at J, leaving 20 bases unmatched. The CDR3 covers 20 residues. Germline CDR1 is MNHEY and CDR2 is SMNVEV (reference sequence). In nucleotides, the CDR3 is TGTGCCAGCACACTAATGTCCGGGACTAGCGGGAGAAGGACGGGCTACGAGCAGTACTTC. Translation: CASTLMSGTSGRRTGYEQYF.

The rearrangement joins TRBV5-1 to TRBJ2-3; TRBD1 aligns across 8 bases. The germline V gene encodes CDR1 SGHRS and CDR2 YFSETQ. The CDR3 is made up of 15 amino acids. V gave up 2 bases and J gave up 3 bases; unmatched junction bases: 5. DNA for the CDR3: TGCGCCAGCAGCTTAGGACAGGGAGAAACAGATACGCAGTATTTT. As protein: CASSLGQGETDTQYF.

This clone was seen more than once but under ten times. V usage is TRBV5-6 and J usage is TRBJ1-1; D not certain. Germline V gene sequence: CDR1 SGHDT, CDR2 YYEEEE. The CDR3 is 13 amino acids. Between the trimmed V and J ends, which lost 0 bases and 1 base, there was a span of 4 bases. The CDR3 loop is CASSLVKNTEAFF. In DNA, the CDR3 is TGTGCCAGCAGCTTGGTCAAGAACACTGAAGCTTTCTTT.

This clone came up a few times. As DNA, the CDR3 is TGCAGCGTTGTTTCTAGACAGGGTGATGGCTACACCTTC. This gives the protein CSVVSRQGDGYTF. The chain links TRBV29-1 to TRBJ1-2, with 7 bases lining up with TRBD1. The CDR3 loop spans 13 amino acids. With V trimmed by 4 bases and J by 6 bases, 8 bases remained unmatched. Looked up from germline, CDR1 is SQVTM and CDR2 is ANQGSEA.

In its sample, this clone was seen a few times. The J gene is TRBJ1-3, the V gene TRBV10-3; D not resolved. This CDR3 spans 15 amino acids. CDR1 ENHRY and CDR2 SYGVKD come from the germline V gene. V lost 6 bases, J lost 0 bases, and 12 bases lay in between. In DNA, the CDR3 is TGTGCCATCAGAGAAGGACTGAACTCTGGAAACACCATATATTTT. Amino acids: CAIREGLNSGNTIYF.

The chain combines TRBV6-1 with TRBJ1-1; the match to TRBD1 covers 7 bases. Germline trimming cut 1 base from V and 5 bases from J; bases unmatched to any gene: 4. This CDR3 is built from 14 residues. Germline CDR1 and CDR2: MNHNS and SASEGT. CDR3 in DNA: TGTGCCAGCAGTGAAGTCGACAGGGAGACTGAAGCTTTCTTT. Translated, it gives CASSEVDRETEAFF.

Here the CDR3 reads CASSSLKGSYNSPLHF. The CDR3, as DNA: TGTGCCAGCAGCTCGTTAAAGGGGTCCTATAATTCACCCCTCCACTTT. The V and J genes are TRBV5-6 and TRBJ1-6; maybe TRBD1 (5 bases). V was pared by 3 bases and J by 1 base, with 11 bases between. Germline loops: CDR1 SGHDT, CDR2 YYEEEE. The CDR3 covers 16 residues.

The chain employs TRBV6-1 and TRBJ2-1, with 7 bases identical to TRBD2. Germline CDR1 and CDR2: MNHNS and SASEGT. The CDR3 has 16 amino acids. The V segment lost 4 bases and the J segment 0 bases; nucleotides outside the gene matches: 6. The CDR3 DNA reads TGTGCCAGCAGTGGGACCGGGGGGAGCTCCTACAATGAGCAGTTCTTC. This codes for CASSGTGGSSYNEQFF.